This T cell receptor beta chain was found in a study of CD8 T cells in Susac syndrome. Whole-study context: Patients with Susac syndrome were therapy-naive, taking corticosteroids, with some also receiving intravenous immunoglobulin, or taking intravenous immunoglobulin alone at the time their blood was drawn.

Comments on this clonotype: Its antigen is unidentified.

Germline CDR1 and CDR2: WSHSY and SAAADI. Trimming removed 4 bases from V and 2 bases from J, with 12 bases in between. There are 15 residues in the CDR3. Regarding the study as a whole: The number of individuals included in the study's TCR sequencing and HLA analysis was acknowledged as relatively small.

Reverse transcription of about 0.5 to 1 ug RNA was carried out with random hexamers. A single record per CDR3 protein comes from TCRdb applying MiXCR to the immunoSEQ multiplex PCR reads. The table shows about 200,000 distinct CDR3 sequences, with about 91% occurring only once. This receptor was identified in a human donor with Susac syndrome. Source material: CD4+ T cells from PBMCs. The chain couples TRBV10-2 to TRBJ1-5; perhaps TRBD1 as D (5 bases). The DNA of the CDR3 is TGCGCCAGCAGTGGGGGCGAAAGGGGCAATCAGCCCCAGCATTTT. Amino acids: CASSGGERGNQPQHF.